Each of the 9 T cell receptor beta chains below was sequenced from the same sample in a study of blood T cell repertoires in COVID-19 (dated by TCRdb to 2018 to 2021). Library preparation was by the immunoSEQ multiplex PCR assay. TCRdb limited this immuneACCESS table to in-frame rearrangements with V and J called. A share of clones is missing; checked studies link under half to unresolved V genes, and the rest is unexplained. Counted in this sample were 300,000 to 400,000 clones; 85% to 95% of them appeared once. The ten most abundant clones make up roughly 3.9% of the sample. Material: PBMCs or T cells enriched from blood (not recorded which). These receptors all stem from a woman aged 30 to 39 who had been exposed to COVID-19.

This chain links TRBV27 with TRBJ1-6, with TRBD1 matching over 9 bases. With 3 bases clipped from V and 9 bases from J, the junction kept 3 bases outside the gene matches. The CDR3 loop spans 14 amino acids. CDR1 MNHEY and CDR2 SMNVEV come from the germline V gene (reference sequence). The DNA for the CDR3 is TGTGCCAGCAGTTTGGGACAGGGTGGTTCACCCCTCCACTTT. Its translation is CASSLGQGGSPLHF.

V is TRBV27 and J is TRBJ1-4, with a weak D call TRBD1 (5 bases). Between the trimmed V and J ends, which lost 5 bases and 6 bases, there was a span of 19 bases. This CDR3 region has 16 residues. Germline V gene lookup returns CDR1 MNHEY and CDR2 SMNVEV (reference sequence). The CDR3 nucleotides read TGTGCCAGCAGTCCGCTCTCGACAGCTTCGGATGAAAAACTGTTTTTT. Residues: CASSPLSTASDEKLFF.

The rearrangement links TRBV5-1 to TRBJ2-7; a weak D match, TRBD2 (7 bases). The CDR3 loop spans 13 amino acids. Germline V gene lookup returns CDR1 SGHRS and CDR2 YFSETQ. V lost 6 bases and J 6 bases, leaving 16 bases between the germline ends. The CDR3 DNA is TGCGCCAGCAAGAGGGGGGGCGATTCCGAGCAGTACTTC. As protein: CASKRGGDSEQYF.

V usage is TRBV19 and J usage is TRBJ1-1, with D possibly being TRBD1 (6 bases). CDR1 LNHDA and CDR2 SQIVND come from the germline V gene (reference sequence). This CDR3 region has 12 residues. V shed 10 bases and J shed 1 base, with 10 bases lying between them. CDR3 DNA sequence: TGTGCCACAAGAGGGGGGAACACTGAAGCTTTCTTT. It codes for CATRGGNTEAFF.

This sequence joins TRBV19 and TRBJ2-6; tentatively, D is TRBD2 (5 bases). V was shortened by 6 bases and J by 0 bases, with 12 bases between the two germline ends. Germline loops: CDR1 LNHDA, CDR2 SQIVND (reference sequence). This CDR3 has 16 amino acids. The CDR3 sequence is CASSPYGGSGANVLTF. As DNA, the CDR3 is TGTGCCAGTAGCCCCTATGGAGGCTCTGGGGCCAACGTCCTGACTTTC.

The J gene is TRBJ1-4, the V gene TRBV18, with 7 bases fitting TRBD1. Germline values: CDR1 KGHSH, CDR2 LQKENI. CDR3 length equals 15 residues. V was pared by 6 bases and J by 5 bases, with 9 bases of the junction left unmatched. The chain's CDR3 is CASSPGQVGNEKLFF. CDR3 coding DNA: TGTGCCAGCTCCCCTGGACAGGTCGGAAATGAAAAACTGTTTTTT. Complete variable domain (other parts from reference TRBV18 and TRBJ1-4): NAGVMQNPRHLVRRRGQEARLRCSPMKGHSHVYWYRQLPEEGLKFMVYLQKENIIDESGMPKERFSAEFPKEGPSILRIQQVVRGDSAAYFCASSPGQVGNEKLFFGSGTQLSVL.

This clone was found once. This rearrangement joins TRBV6-1 to TRBJ1-5; D is perhaps TRBD1 (6 bases). This CDR3 spans 16 amino acids. Germline assignment: CDR1 MNHNS and CDR2 SASEGT. The V and J ends lost 3 bases and 1 base respectively, with 13 bases between them. The CDR3 here is CASSDHRVRSNQPQHF. The CDR3 DNA reads TGTGCCAGCAGTGACCACAGGGTTCGAAGCAATCAGCCCCAGCATTTT.

V gene TRBV12-5 combines with J gene TRBJ1-1; D gene ambiguous. The CDR3 runs to 13 residues. Trimming took 3 bases from V and 1 from J, leaving 6 bases between them. CDR1 LGHNT and CDR2 FRNRAP come from the germline V gene. DNA for the CDR3: TGTGCTAGTGGTTTAGAGCCGAACACTGAAGCTTTCTTT. Translating it yields CASGLEPNTEAFF.

This chain uses TRBV10-1 with TRBJ1-5; 9 positions agree with TRBD1. This CDR3 is 17 amino acids long. Per the germline V gene, CDR1 is WNHNN and CDR2 is SYGVQD (reference sequence). The V gene end was trimmed by 6 bases and the J gene end by 1 base; junction bases not matched to a gene: 10. The CDR3 is CASRITGGWKSNQPQHF. CDR3 in DNA: TGCGCCAGCAGAATAACAGGGGGCTGGAAAAGCAATCAGCCCCAGCATTTT.